The clone carrying this TCR beta chain was detected only once. Its antigen is not identified. Trimming cost V 0 bases and J 4 bases, with 10 bases left between them. Germline V gene data show CDR1 as LNHNV and CDR2 as YYDKDF (reference sequence). The length of the CDR3 is 15 residues. The data are from a study of cytomegalovirus exposure and HLA in healthy donors. Use of 60 Vbeta and 13 Jbeta primers characterized the PCR. Repertoires were generated with immunoSEQ multiplex PCR, while TCRdb's copy carries only in-frame clones and drops some. The repertoire includes roughly 160,000 clones, roughly 80% of them detected once, and 8.5% sits in the top ten. General study results and limits: Sequencing likely generated an artifact that appeared as a cluster of highly shared sequence variants. Testing in vitro showed a few CMV-associated chains specific for CMV antigens. The authors enumerated under 200 TCR beta chains as linked to cytomegalovirus.

Specimen: PBMCs. The receptor was isolated from a male donor in good health and CMV-seropositive. The chain recombines TRBV15 with TRBJ1-3; D possibly corresponds to TRBD1 (5 bases). The CDR3 region is CATSRDLGGGNTIYF. CDR3 bases: TGTGCCACCAGCAGAGATCTGGGGGGAGGAAACACCATATATTTT.